This record covers a single T cell receptor beta chain. Some clones are missing from TCRdb's copy, which holds only in-frame ones; the method was immunoSEQ multiplex PCR. The sample yields roughly 170,000 clones, 93% seen once. The sample originates from a study of control samples from healthy donors and cancer patients. This receptor was taken from a woman aged 55-69 years in good health. Source material: blood.

CDR3 loop: CATTRGSTNEKLFF. The DNA for the CDR3 is TGTGCCACCACAAGAGGGTCAACTAATGAAAAACTGTTTTTT. The chain employs TRBV6-6 and TRBJ1-4; no definite D call. Germline V CDR1 and CDR2: MNHNY, SVGAGI (reference sequence). This CDR3 is 14 amino acids long. Trimming stripped 10 bases from V and 0 bases from J, with 12 bases between.